The T cell receptor beta chain under discussion was sequenced for a study of glioma-infiltrating T cells. Study-wide points: Tissue and blood shared very few CDR3 sequences. Non-neoplastic patients had below-expected tissue-blood divergence, while all gliomas exceeded expectation.

The ends lost 6 bases at V and 10 bases at J; junction bases unmatched: 11. The CDR3 runs 12 residues. Germline-derived CDR1 and CDR2 are DFQATT and SNEGSKA (reference sequence). Comments on this clonotype: Its antigen remains unknown.

The iRepertoire nested amplicon-rescue multiplex PCR amplified TCR alpha and beta CDR3s from RNA. Input was 100-400 ng of tissue mRNA or PBMC total RNA. MiXCR, run by TCRdb on the multiplex PCR reads, gives a single entry per CDR3 protein. The repertoire holds approximately 130,000 distinct CDR3 sequences, with under 25% as singletons. The sequencing input was glioma tissue, nonneoplastic brain tissue, or PBMCs (not recorded which). The chain links TRBV20-1 to TRBJ2-7; 8 bases fit TRBD2. The source is a human donor with low-grade glioma or glioblastoma, undergoing nonglioma brain surgery, or in good health (not recorded which). This chain's CDR3 is CSAIGGGRIQYV. The CDR3 DNA reads as TGCAGTGCCATCGGGGGGGGCCGTATACAGTACGTC.